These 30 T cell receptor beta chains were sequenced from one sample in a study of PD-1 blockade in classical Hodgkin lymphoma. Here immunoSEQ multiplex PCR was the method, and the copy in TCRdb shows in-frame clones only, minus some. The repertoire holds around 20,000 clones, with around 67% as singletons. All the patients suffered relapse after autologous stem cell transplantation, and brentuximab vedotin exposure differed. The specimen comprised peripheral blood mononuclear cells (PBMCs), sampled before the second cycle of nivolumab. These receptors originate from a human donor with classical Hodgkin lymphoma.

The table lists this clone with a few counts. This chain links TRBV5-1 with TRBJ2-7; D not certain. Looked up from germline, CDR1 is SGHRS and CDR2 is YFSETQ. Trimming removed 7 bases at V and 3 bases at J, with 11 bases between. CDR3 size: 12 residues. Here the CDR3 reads CASSGPLYEQYF. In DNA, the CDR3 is TGCGCCAGCTCCGGGCCCCTCTACGAGCAGTACTTC.

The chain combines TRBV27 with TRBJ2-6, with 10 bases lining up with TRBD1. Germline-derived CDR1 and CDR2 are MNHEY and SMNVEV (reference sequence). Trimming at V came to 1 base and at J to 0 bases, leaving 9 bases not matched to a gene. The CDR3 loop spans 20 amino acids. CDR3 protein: CASSLYSGQGGISGANVLTF. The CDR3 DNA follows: TGTGCCAGCAGTTTATATTCTGGACAGGGGGGTATCTCTGGGGCCAACGTCCTGACTTTC.

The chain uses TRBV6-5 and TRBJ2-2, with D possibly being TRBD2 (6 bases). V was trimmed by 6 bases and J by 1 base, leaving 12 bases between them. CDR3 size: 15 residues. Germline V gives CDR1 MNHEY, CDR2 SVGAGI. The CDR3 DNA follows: TGTGCCAGCAGGGCGGGGCGGGAGAACACCGGGGAGCTGTTTTTT. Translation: CASRAGRENTGELFF.

In nucleotides, the CDR3 is TGCGCCAGCAGTGAGGGGAGGCTCACAGATACGCAGTATTTT. This gives the protein CASSEGRLTDTQYF. This chain links TRBV10-2 with TRBJ2-3; weak D call: TRBD2 (6 bases). Germline loops: CDR1 WSHSY, CDR2 SAAADI. Trimming shortened V by 2 bases and J by 2 bases, and 8 bases separated the two germline ends. The CDR3 runs to 14 residues.

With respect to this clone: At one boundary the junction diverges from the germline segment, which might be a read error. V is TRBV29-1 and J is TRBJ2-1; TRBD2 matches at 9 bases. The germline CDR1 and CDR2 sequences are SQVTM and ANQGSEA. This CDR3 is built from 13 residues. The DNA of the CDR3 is TGCAGCGCCTCTAGCGGGAAATACAATGAGCAGCTCTTC. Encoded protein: CSASSGKYNEQLF.

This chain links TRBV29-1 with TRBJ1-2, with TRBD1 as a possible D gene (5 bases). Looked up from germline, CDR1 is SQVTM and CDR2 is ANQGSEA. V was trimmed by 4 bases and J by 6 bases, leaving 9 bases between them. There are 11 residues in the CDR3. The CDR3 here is CSVVTGNGYTF. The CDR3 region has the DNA TGCAGCGTTGTTACAGGCAATGGCTACACCTTC.

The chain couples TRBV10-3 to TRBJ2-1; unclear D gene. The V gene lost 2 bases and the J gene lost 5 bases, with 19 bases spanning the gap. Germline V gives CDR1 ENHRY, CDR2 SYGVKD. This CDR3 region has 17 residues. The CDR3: CAISELLTTLPNNEQFF. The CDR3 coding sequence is TGTGCCATCAGTGAGCTCCTTACAACCCTTCCAAACAATGAGCAGTTCTTC.

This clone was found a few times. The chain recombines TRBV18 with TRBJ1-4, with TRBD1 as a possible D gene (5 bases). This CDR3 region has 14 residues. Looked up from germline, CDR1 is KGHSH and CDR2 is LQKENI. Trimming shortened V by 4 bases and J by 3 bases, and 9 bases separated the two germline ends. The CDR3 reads CASSLDSPNEKLFF. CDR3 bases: TGTGCCAGCTCACTCGACAGCCCTAATGAAAAACTGTTTTTT.

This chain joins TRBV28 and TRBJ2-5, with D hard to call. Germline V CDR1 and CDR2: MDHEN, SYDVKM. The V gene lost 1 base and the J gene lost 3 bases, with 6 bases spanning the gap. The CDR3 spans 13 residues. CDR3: CASSLYSKETQYF. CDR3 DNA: TGTGCCAGCAGTTTATACAGCAAAGAGACCCAGTACTTC.

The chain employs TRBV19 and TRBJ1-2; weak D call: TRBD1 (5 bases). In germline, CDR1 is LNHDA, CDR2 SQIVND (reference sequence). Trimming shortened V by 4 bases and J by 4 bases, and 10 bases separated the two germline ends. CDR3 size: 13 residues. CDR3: CASSNPGAYGYTF. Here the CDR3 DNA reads TGTGCCAGTAGTAACCCCGGGGCCTATGGCTACACCTTC.

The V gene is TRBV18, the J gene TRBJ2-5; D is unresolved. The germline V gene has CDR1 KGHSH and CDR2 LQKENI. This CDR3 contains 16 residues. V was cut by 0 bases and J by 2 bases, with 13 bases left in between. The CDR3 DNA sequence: TGTGCCAGCTCACCACCGGGATCCAGGCCGCAAGAGACCCAGTACTTC. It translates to CASSPPGSRPQETQYF.

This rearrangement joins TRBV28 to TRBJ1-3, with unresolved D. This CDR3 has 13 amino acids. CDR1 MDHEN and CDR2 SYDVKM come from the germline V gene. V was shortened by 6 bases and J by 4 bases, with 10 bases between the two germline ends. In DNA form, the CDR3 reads TGTGCCAGCAGGATAACCTCAGGAAACACCATATATTTT. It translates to CASRITSGNTIYF.

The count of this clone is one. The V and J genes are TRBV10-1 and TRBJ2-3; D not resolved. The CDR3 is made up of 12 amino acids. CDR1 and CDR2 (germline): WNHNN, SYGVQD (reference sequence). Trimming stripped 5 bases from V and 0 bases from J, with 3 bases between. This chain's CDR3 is CASSTSTDTQYF. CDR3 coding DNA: TGCGCCAGCAGTACAAGCACAGATACGCAGTATTTT.

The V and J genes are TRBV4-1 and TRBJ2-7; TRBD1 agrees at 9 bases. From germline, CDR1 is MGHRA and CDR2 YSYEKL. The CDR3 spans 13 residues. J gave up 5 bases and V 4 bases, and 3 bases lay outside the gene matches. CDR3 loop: CASSLRDRDEQYF. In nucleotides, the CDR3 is TGCGCCAGCAGCCTCCGGGACAGGGACGAGCAGTACTTC.

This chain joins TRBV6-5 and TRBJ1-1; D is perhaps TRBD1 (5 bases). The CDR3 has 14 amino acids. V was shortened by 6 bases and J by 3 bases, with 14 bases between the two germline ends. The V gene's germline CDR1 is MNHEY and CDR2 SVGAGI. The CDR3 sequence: CASRTGTEDTEAFF. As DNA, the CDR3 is TGTGCCAGCAGAACCGGGACGGAGGACACTGAAGCTTTCTTT.

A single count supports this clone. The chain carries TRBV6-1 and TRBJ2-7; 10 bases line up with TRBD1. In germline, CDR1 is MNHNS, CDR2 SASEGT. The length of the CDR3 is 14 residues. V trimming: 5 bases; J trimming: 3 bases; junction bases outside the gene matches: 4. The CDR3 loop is CASSPRDRGYEQYF. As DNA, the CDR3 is TGTGCCAGCAGTCCCCGGGACAGGGGCTACGAGCAGTACTTC.

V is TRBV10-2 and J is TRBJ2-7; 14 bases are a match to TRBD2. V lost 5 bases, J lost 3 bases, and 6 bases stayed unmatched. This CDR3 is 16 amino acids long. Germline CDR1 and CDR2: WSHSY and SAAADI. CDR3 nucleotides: TGCGCCAGCAGTCCCGGGACTAGCGGGAGAGGCTACGAGCAGTACTTC. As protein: CASSPGTSGRGYEQYF.

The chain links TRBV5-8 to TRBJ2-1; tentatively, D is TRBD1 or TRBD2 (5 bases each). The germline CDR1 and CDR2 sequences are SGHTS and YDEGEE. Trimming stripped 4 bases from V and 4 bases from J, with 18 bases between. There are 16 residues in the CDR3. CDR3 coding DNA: TGTGCCAGCAGCACCTGGGACGGCGTACCTTACAATGAGCAGTTCTTC. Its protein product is CASSTWDGVPYNEQFF.

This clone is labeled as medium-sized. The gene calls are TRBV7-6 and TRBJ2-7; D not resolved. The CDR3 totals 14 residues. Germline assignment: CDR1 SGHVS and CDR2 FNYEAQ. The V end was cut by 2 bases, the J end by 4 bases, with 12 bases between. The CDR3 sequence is CASSLSLGEYEQYF. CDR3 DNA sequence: TGTGCCAGCAGCTTATCGTTGGGTGAATACGAGCAGTACTTC.

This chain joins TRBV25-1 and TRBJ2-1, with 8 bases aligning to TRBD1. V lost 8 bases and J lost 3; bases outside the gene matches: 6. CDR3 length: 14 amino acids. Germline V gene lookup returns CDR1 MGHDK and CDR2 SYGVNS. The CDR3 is CASSWDRLYNEQFF. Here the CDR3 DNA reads TGTGCCAGCTCCTGGGACAGGCTCTACAATGAGCAGTTCTTC.

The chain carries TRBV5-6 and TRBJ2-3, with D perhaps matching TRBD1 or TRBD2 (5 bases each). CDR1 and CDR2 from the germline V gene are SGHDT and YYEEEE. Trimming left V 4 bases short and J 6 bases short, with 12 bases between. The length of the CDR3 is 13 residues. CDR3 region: CASSQLGDDTQYF. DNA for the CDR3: TGTGCCAGCAGCCAACTGGGGGACGATACGCAGTATTTT.

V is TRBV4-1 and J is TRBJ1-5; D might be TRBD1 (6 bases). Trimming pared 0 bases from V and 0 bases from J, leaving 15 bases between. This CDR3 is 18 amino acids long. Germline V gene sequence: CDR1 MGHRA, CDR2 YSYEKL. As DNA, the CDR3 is TGCGCCAGCAGCCAAGATCCCCGGGGACACCCTAGCAATCAGCCCCAGCATTTT. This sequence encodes CASSQDPRGHPSNQPQHF.

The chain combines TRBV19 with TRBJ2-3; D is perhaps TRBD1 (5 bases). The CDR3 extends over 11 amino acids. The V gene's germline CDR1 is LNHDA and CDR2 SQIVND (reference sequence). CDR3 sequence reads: CASGFTDTQYF. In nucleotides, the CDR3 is TGTGCATCAGGGTTCACAGATACGCAGTATTTT.

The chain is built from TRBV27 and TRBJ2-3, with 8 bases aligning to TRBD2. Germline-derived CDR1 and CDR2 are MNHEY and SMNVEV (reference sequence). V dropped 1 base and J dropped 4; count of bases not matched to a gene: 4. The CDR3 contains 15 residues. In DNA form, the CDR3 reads TGTGCCAGCAGTTTATTTGCGGGAGGACCAGATACGCAGTATTTT. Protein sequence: CASSLFAGGPDTQYF.

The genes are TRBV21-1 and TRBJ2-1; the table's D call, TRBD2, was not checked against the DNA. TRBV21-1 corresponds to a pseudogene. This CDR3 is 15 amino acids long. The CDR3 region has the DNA TGTGCCAGCAGCAAAGCTGGGAGATGGTACAATGAGCAGTTCTTC. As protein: CASSKAGRWYNEQFF.

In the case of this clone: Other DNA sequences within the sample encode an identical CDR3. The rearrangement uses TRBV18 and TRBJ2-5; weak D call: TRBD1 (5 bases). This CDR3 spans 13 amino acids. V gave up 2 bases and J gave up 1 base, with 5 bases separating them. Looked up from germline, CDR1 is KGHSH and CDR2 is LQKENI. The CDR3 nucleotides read TGTGCCAGCTCACCAGGGGCCCAAGAGACCCAGTACTTC. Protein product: CASSPGAQETQYF.

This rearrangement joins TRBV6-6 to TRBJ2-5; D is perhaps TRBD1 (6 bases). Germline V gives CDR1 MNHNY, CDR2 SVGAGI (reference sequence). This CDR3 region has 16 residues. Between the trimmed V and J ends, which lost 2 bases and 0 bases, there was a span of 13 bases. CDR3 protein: CASSYTKQGYQETQYF. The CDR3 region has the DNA TGTGCCAGCAGTTACACCAAACAGGGCTACCAAGAGACCCAGTACTTC.

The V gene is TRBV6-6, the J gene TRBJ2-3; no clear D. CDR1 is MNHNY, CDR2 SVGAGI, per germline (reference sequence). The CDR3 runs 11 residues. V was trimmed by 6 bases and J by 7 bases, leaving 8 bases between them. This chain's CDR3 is CASSSSYTQYF. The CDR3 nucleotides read TGTGCCAGCAGCTCGAGTTATACGCAGTATTTT.

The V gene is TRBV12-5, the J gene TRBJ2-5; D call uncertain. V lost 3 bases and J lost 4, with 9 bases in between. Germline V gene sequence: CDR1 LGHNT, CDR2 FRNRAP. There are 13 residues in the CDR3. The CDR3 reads CASGFRGGETQYF. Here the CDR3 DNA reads TGTGCTAGTGGTTTTCGAGGTGGAGAGACCCAGTACTTC. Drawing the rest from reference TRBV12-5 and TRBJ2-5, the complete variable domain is DARVTQTPRHKVTEMGQEVTMRCQPILGHNTVFWYRQTMMQGLELLAYFRNRAPLDDSGMPKDRFSAEMPDATLATLKIQPSEPRDSAVYFCASGFRGGETQYFGPGTRLLVL.

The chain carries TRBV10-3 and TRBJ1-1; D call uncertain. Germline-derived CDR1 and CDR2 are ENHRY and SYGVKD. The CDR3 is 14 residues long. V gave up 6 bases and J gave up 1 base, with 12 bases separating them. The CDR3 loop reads CAIRPSDTNTEAFF. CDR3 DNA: TGTGCCATCAGGCCGTCAGACACGAACACTGAAGCTTTCTTT.